This paragraph reports one TCR beta chain. The method was immunoSEQ multiplex PCR; TCRdb's version includes in-frame clones alone and lacks a portion of them. Found here are around 15,000 clones, about 81% of them singletons; the top ten hold less than 45%. V lost 3 bases, J lost 6 bases, and 13 bases lay in between. Germline CDR1 SGHNT, CDR2 YENEEA. The CDR3 consists of 14 residues. The data were obtained in a study of OX40 agonist ivuxolimab in advanced cancers. The receptor was derived from an adult with an advanced solid tumor such as melanoma, head and neck, liver or kidney cancer. This sample comprised CD4+ or CD8+ T cells sorted from blood, obtained in a trial of the OX40 agonist ivuxolimab. The chain couples TRBV11-3 to TRBJ2-3, with D possibly TRBD2 on 6 matching bases. The DNA for the CDR3 is TGTGCCAGCAGCTTCGGGAGAGGAGCGGATACGCAGTATTTT. It is translated as CASSFGRGADTQYF.